This entry lists 2 T cell receptor beta chains sequenced from one sample in a study of blood T cell repertoires in COVID-19. Data came from immunoSEQ multiplex PCR; TCRdb stores just in-frame clones and leaves some out. This sample has around 250,000 clones; roughly 88% occur once, and the top ten carry 2.5% to 3.5%. The sequencing input was PBMCs or T cells enriched from blood (not recorded which). The origin of the receptors is a woman aged 40-49 years who had been exposed to COVID-19.

The genes are TRBV19 and TRBJ2-1; 11 nucleotides match TRBD2. This CDR3 comprises 13 residues. J was trimmed by 5 bases and V by 6 bases; bases with no gene match: 0. Germline assignment: CDR1 LNHDA and CDR2 SQIVND (reference sequence). CDR3 amino acids: CASRLAGDNEQFF. The CDR3 DNA is TGTGCCAGTAGACTAGCGGGGGACAATGAGCAGTTCTTC.

V gene TRBV4-3 combines with J gene TRBJ2-5; perhaps TRBD2 as D (6 bases). Deletions cut 1 base from V and 2 bases from J, with 17 bases between. This CDR3 is built from 17 residues. The germline V gene has CDR1 LGHNA and CDR2 YSLEER. CDR3 coding DNA: TGCGCCAGCAGCCAAGTGCATGGAGGCGGGATACAAGAGACCCAGTACTTC. This codes for CASSQVHGGGIQETQYF.